The TCR beta chain described here comes from a study of OX40 agonist ivuxolimab in advanced cancers. Study at large: Enrollees could have had prior anti-PD-1, anti-PD-L1 or anti-CTLA-4 therapy, which about 40% had received. Study-level points and caveats: Also showing low normalized T-cell clonal expansion were some of the nonresponders. Researchers report that CD8+ T cells had, on average, more expanded clones than CD4+.

Profiling relied on immunoSEQ multiplex PCR, and the TCRdb table lists in-frame clones only, not all of them. The data contain tens of thousands of clones, roughly 91% of them singletons. CDR1 and CDR2 (germline): MNHEY, SVGAGI. This CDR3 region has 16 residues. Trimming stripped 2 bases from V and 5 bases from J, with 17 bases between. Turning to this clone: What it binds is unknown.

Autoimmune disease history or systemic immunosuppression excluded patients. This TCR was sampled from an adult with an advanced solid tumor such as melanoma, head and neck, liver or kidney cancer. Sequences were derived from CD4+ or CD8+ T cells sorted from blood, sampled in a trial of the OX40 agonist ivuxolimab. The chain recombines TRBV6-5 with TRBJ2-3; D is possibly TRBD1 (6 bases). The CDR3 sequence is CASSYHFSGEQDTQYF. The CDR3 DNA follows: TGTGCCAGCAGTTACCATTTTTCAGGGGAGCAAGATACGCAGTATTTT.